Listed below are T cell receptor beta chains from one sample, sequenced in a study of cytomegalovirus exposure and HLA in healthy donors. The repertoire was sequenced with immunoSEQ multiplex PCR; TCRdb's copy has only in-frame clones and lacks some. This sample has roughly 120,000 clones; roughly three quarters occur once, and the top ten carry around 4.3%. Sequenced input: PBMCs. Receptors were obtained from a man aged 25 to 40 in good health and CMV-seropositive. The CDR3 runs from the conserved cysteine through the conserved F or W. The D gene is left open where the match is weak.

d_call | j_call | v_call | cdr3_aa | cdr3_nt
TRBD1 | TRBJ2-7 | TRBV29-1 | CSATGGASYEQYF | TGCAGCGCCACAGGGGGCGCGTCCTACGAGCAGTACTTC
NA | TRBJ2-6 | TRBV6-5 | CASSYSGTTGANVLTF | TGTGCCAGCAGTTACTCCGGGACAACTGGGGCCAACGTCCTGACTTTC
NA | TRBJ1-1 | TRBV19 | CASSMSMNTEAFF | TGTGCCAGTAGTATGTCCATGAACACTGAAGCTTTCTTT
NA | TRBJ1-1 | TRBV29-1 | CSVLPPGITEAFF | TGCAGCGTCCTCCCCCCAGGTATCACTGAAGCTTTCTTT
TRBD1 | TRBJ1-1 | TRBV11-2 | CASSFWTGGNTEAFF | TGTGCCAGCAGCTTCTGGACAGGAGGGAACACTGAAGCTTTCTTT
NA | TRBJ2-7 | TRBV5-1 | CASSLGQGFEQYF | TGCGCCAGCAGCTTGGGTCAGGGGTTCGAGCAGTACTTC
TRBD2 | TRBJ2-5 | TRBV15 | CATSRGSGLEQETQYF | TGTGCCACCAGCAGAGGATCGGGACTAGAACAAGAGACCCAGTACTTC
NA | TRBJ2-7 | TRBV5-1 | CASSLEDGAYEQYF | TGCGCCAGCAGCTTGGAAGACGGAGCCTACGAGCAGTACTTC
NA | TRBJ1-1 | TRBV6-6 | CASSQALENTEAFF | TGTGCCAGCAGTCAGGCTCTGGAGAACACTGAAGCTTTCTTT
NA | TRBJ2-7 | TRBV5-8 | CASSLRGRGSSYEQYF | TGTGCCAGCAGCTTACGCGGGCGGGGAAGCTCCTACGAGCAGTACTTC
NA | TRBJ1-1 | TRBV5-1 | CASSSPGTGGTEAFF | TGCGCCAGCAGCTCCCCCGGGACCGGGGGCACTGAAGCTTTCTTT
TRBD2 | TRBJ2-5 | TRBV4-2 | CASSQDHALAGATQYF | TGTGCCAGCAGCCAAGATCATGCGTTAGCGGGAGCGACCCAGTACTTC
TRBD1 | TRBJ1-1 | TRBV5-8 | CASSLAPWTGDTEAFF | TGTGCCAGCAGCTTGGCCCCATGGACAGGGGACACTGAAGCTTTCTTT
NA | TRBJ2-4 | TRBV19 | CASSIEGRLGLSAKNIQYF | TGTGCCAGTAGTATAGAAGGCCGATTGGGGCTATCTGCCAAAAACATTCAGTACTTC
TRBD2 | TRBJ2-1 | TRBV5-4 | CASSFPAGDYNEQFF | TGTGCCAGCAGCTTCCCAGCGGGGGACTACAATGAGCAGTTCTTC
NA | TRBJ2-7 | TRBV9 | CASSVAPGVTYEQYF | TGTGCCAGCAGCGTAGCGCCAGGGGTTACCTACGAGCAGTACTTC
NA | TRBJ1-1 | TRBV6-4 | CASSVQVNTEAFF | TGTGCCAGCAGTGTACAGGTGAACACTGAAGCTTTCTTT
TRBD2 | TRBJ2-7 | TRBV27 | CASSIRTSGRYEQYF | TGTGCCAGCAGTATCCGGACTAGCGGGAGGTACGAGCAGTACTTC
TRBD2 | TRBJ2-1 | TRBV7-9 | CASSTSGGFEQFF | TGTGCCAGCAGTACTAGCGGGGGGTTTGAGCAGTTCTTC
NA | TRBJ1-3 | TRBV6-5 | CASSYSAVRGNTIYF | TGTGCCAGCAGTTACTCGGCAGTGAGGGGAAACACCATATATTTT
NA | TRBJ2-5 | TRBV28 | CASSFLAYQETQYF | TGTGCCAGCAGTTTTCTAGCGTACCAAGAGACCCAGTACTTC
NA | TRBJ2-7 | TRBV30 | CAWSSSYEQYF | TGTGCCTGGAGCTCGTCCTACGAGCAGTACTTC
NA | TRBJ2-5 | TRBV18 | CASSPPGALQETQYF | TGTGCCAGCTCACCACCGGGGGCCCTCCAAGAGACCCAGTACTTC